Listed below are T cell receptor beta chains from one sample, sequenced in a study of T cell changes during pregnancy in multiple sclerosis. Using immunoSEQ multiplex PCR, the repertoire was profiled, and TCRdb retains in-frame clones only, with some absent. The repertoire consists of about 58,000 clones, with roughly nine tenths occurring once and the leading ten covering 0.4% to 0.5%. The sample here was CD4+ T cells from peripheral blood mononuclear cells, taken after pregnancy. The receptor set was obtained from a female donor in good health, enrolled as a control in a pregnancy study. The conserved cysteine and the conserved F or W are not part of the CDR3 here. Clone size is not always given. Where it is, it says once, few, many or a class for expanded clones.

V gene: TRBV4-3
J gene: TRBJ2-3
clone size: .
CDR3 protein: ASSLAGGPTDTQY

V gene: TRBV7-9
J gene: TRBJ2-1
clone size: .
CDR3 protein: ASSPTGYEQF

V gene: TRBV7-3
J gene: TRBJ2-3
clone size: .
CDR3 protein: ASSPQASGEDTQY

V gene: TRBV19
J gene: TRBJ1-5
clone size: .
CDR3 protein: ASSLRQGAKNQPQH

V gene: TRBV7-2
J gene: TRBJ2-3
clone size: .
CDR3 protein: ASGVGGASTDTQY

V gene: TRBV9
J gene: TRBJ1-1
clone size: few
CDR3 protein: ASSRNGYTEAF

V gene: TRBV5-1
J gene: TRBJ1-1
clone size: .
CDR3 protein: ASSLGWLTGVGATEAF

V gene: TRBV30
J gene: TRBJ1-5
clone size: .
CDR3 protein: AWSLGLNQPQH

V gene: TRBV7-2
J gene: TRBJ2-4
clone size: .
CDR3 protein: ASSLRGGQGNIQY

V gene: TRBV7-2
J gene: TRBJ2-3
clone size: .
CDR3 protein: ASSTRLAGTDTQY

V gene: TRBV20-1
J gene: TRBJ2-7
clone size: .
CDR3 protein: SAGQYEEQY

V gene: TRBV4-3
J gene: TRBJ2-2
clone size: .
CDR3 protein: ASSQDLFGVAGLLNTGELF

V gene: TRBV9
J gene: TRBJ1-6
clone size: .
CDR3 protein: ASSAGTDNSPLH

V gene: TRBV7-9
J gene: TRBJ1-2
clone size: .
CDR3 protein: ASSHINRVEGYT

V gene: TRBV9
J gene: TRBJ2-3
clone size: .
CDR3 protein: ASSVVGLAITDTQY

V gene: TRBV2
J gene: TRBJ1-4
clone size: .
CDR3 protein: ASVRDHNEKLF

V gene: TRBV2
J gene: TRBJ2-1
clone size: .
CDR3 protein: ASTQLASGYNEQF

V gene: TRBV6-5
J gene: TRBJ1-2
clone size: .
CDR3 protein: ASSRWGVGYT

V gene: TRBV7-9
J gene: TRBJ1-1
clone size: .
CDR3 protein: ASSLALPGNTEAF

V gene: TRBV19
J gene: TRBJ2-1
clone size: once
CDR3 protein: ASSYRDGGGGNEQF

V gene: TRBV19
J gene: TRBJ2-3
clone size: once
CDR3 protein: ASSIGDYSPNTDTQY

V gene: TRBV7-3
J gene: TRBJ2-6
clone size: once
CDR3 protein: ASSLTLSGGSGANVLT

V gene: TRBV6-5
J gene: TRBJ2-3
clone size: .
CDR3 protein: ASSYLGASDTQY

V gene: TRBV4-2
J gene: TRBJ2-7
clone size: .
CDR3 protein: ASSQVQGRTYEQY

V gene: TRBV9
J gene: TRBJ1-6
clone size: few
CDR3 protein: ASSVGQGDNSPLH

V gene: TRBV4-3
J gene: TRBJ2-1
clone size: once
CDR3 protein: ASSQTVAGTYYNEQF

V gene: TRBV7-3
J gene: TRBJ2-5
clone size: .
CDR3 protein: ASSLRAGGLPPETQY

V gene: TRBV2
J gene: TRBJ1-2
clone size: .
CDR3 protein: ASSPRSSNYGYT

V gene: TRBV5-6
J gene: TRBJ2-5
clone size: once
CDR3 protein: ASSHSMYQETQY

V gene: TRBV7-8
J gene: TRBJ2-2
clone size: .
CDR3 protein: ASSWDRGNTGELF

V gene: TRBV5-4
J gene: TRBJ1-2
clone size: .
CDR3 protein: ASSSRGGQVNYGYT

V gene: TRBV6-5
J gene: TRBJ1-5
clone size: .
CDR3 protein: ASKRGNSNQPQH

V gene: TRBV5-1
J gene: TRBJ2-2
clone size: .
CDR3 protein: ASSLEPTGELF

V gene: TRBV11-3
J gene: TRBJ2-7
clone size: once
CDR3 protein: ASSLVSGQGDEQY

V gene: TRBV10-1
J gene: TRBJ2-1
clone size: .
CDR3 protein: ASSDRGNEQF

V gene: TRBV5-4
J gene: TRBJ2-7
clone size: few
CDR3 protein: ASRTGGPSYEQY

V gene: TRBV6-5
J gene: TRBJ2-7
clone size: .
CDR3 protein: ASSTQGSYEQY

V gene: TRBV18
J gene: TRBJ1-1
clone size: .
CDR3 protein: ASSLGNTEAF

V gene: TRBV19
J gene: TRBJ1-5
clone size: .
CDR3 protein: ASSIIRGANSNQPQH

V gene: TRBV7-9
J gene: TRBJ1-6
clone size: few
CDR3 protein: ASSPQTGDSPLH

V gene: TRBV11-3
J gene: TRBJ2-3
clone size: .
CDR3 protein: ASSLGLSGGTDTQY

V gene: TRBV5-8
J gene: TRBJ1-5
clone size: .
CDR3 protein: ASTLIRGAKGNQPQH

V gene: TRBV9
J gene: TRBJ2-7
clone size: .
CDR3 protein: ASSVAGGSHEQY

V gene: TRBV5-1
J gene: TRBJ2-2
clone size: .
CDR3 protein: ASSGTGDTGELF

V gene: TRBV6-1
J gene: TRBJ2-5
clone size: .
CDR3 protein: ASSVSGGLVYETQY

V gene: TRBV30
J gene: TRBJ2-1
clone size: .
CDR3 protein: AWSVRSLGGGNEQF

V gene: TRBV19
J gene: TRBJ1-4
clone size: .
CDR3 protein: ASSINRNEKLF

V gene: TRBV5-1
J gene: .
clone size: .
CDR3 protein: ASSSTGGIGNEQY

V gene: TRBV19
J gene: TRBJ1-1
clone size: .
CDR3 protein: ASSISVVGGNTEAF

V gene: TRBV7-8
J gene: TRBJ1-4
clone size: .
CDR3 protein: ASSLRGDRSDEKLF

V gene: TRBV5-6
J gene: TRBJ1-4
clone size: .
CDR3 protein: ASSLLQTGGEEKLF

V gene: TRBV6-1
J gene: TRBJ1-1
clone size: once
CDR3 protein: ASSESAGLNTEAF

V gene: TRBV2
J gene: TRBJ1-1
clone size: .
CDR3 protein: ASTVDRGSTEAF

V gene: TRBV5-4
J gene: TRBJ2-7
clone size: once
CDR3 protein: ASSLDRYEQY

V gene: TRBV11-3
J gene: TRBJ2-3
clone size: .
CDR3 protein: ASSLGTSSTDTQY

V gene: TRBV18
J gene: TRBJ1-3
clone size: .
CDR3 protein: ASSLSSNTGAGNTIY

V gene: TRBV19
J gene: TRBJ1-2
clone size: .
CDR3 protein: ASSIDDRGPYNYGYT